These 26 T cell receptor beta chains were sequenced from one sample in a study of T cell repertoires in cytomegalovirus infection (dated by TCRdb to between 2019 and 2020). Reads for this sample came from an Illumina HiSeq 1500. TCRdb's own reprocessing of the public reads used fastp at Q25 and MiXCR and kept productive beta chains. A single entry per CDR3 protein holds the most common genes and DNA from its merged rows. This sample is represented by 310,000 or so distinct CDR3 sequences; roughly a sixth of them were singletons. The ten most abundant clones make up approximately 12% of the sample. The sequenced sample was PBMCs. The receptors here all came from a human donor in good health (CMV status not recorded). Some clones in this sample may be carry-over from other donors' samples.

This clonotype showed up just a few times. V and J are TRBV5-5 and TRBJ2-5; D perhaps matches TRBD1 (5 bases). The V gene's germline CDR1 is SGHKS and CDR2 YYEKEE (reference sequence). CDR3 length equals 15 residues. Trimming shortened V by 5 bases and J by 1 base, and 15 bases separated the two germline ends. Here the CDR3 reads CASSRPTTVQETQYF. The CDR3 DNA reads as TGTGCCAGCAGTCGTCCGACGACAGTCCAAGAGACCCAGTACTTC. The whole variable domain, remainder taken from reference TRBV5-5 and TRBJ2-5, is DAGVTQSPTHLIKTRGQQVTLRCSPISGHKSVSWYQQVLGQGPQFIFQYYEKEERGRGNFPDRFSARQFPNYSSELNVNALLLGDSALYLCASSRPTTVQETQYFGPGTRLLVL.

This clonotype was observed at least ten times. V and J are TRBV7-2 and TRBJ1-1; D call uncertain. V lost 5 bases and J lost 10, with 20 bases in between. The CDR3 is 14 residues long. CDR1 and CDR2 (germline): SGHTA, FQGNSA. This chain's CDR3 is CASSPQSSPMGAFF. CDR3 coding DNA: TGTGCCAGCAGCCCCCAGTCGAGCCCAATGGGAGCTTTCTTT.

The chain recombines TRBV6-1 with TRBJ2-1, with 9 positions matching TRBD2. Germline CDR1 is MNHNS and CDR2 is SASEGT. This CDR3 region has 17 residues. V lost 5 bases and J lost 3; bases outside the gene matches: 11. CDR3 sequence reads: CASSTARGGAYYNEQFF. CDR3 DNA: TGTGCCAGCAGTACCGCTCGCGGGGGGGCTTACTACAATGAGCAGTTCTTC.

V is TRBV20-1 and J is TRBJ2-3; 9 nucleotides align to TRBD1. The V and J ends lost 4 bases and 3 bases, in that order; junction bases with no gene match: 8. This CDR3 contains 15 residues. CDR1 and CDR2 (germline): DFQATT, SNEGSKA (reference sequence). CDR3 sequence reads: CSATHRGRGTDTQYF. The CDR3 DNA follows: TGCAGTGCTACGCACAGGGGGCGGGGGACAGATACGCAGTATTTT.

The genes are TRBV19 and TRBJ1-2; D gene unclear. CDR3 size: 12 residues. Trimming cost V 3 bases and J 8 bases, with 10 bases left between them. Germline V CDR1 and CDR2: LNHDA, SQIVND (reference sequence). The CDR3 DNA follows: TGTGCCAGTAGTATCTCGCGGGAAGGCTACACCTTC. It codes for CASSISREGYTF.

The sample holds many counts of this clonotype. This chain links TRBV7-2 with TRBJ1-5; D is perhaps TRBD1 (5 bases). V lost 8 bases to trimming and J lost 5 bases, with 13 bases between them. The CDR3 is made up of 13 amino acids. Germline V gene lookup returns CDR1 SGHTA and CDR2 FQGNSA. The CDR3 DNA reads as TGTGCCAGCGGTACCGGGGGGGATCAGCCCCAGCATTTT. Amino acid sequence: CASGTGGDQPQHF.

This clonotype was observed a handful of times. The CDR3 nucleotides are TGCGCCAGCAGCCCCGACCCTTCCTCTAACTATGGCTACACCTTC. It translates to CASSPDPSSNYGYTF. This sequence joins TRBV4-1 and TRBJ1-2; no clear D gene. Germline CDR1 reads MGHRA; CDR2 reads YSYEKL. V lost 4 bases, J lost 0 bases, and 12 bases lay in between. The CDR3 totals 15 residues.

This clonotype was recorded many times. The chain uses TRBV7-2 and TRBJ1-4; D ambiguous. This CDR3 spans 16 amino acids. V gave up 5 bases and J gave up 2 bases, with 15 bases separating them. CDR1 and CDR2 (germline): SGHTA, FQGNSA. CDR3 nucleotides: TGTGCCAGCAGCCCAGGCCCGGGGTTCACTAATGAAAAACTGTTTTTT. The encoded protein is CASSPGPGFTNEKLFF.

This clonotype occurred many times. The rearrangement uses TRBV4-2 and TRBJ1-5; D gene unclear. Trimming pared 0 bases from V and 4 bases from J, leaving 10 bases between. The CDR3 has 15 residues. Germline V lookup: CDR1 LGHNA, CDR2 YNFKEQ. CDR3 in DNA: TGTGCCAGCAGCCAAGATCAGGAAAGTAATCAGCCCCAGCATTTT. Amino acids: CASSQDQESNQPQHF.

This clonotype was observed a handful of times. The gene calls are TRBV20-1 and TRBJ2-2, with 7 bases fitting TRBD1. Germline values: CDR1 DFQATT, CDR2 SNEGSKA (reference sequence). The CDR3 spans 15 residues. The V gene end was trimmed by 6 bases and the J gene end by 5 bases; junction bases not matched to a gene: 12. The CDR3 nucleotides read TGCAGTGCCCCGGCCAGTGGCAGGGGGACCGGGGAGCTGTTTTTT. Amino acids: CSAPASGRGTGELFF.

This clonotype showed up many times. The chain links TRBV7-6 to TRBJ2-7; 8 positions match TRBD2. Germline CDR1 is SGHVS and CDR2 is FNYEAQ. V trimming: 5 bases; J trimming: 7 bases; junction bases outside the gene matches: 13. This CDR3 contains 15 residues. The CDR3 loop reads CASSPLTGGAGEQYF. The CDR3 DNA is TGTGCCAGCAGCCCATTGACGGGGGGGGCTGGTGAGCAGTACTTC.

This clonotype was seen a few times. The genes are TRBV2 and TRBJ1-1; TRBD1 might be the D (6 bases). Trimming left V 6 bases short and J 4 bases short, with 12 bases between. CDR3 length: 13 residues. CDR1 is SNHLY, CDR2 FYNNEI, per germline. The CDR3 nucleotides are TGTGCCAGCAGAGATACAGGGTCCACTGAAGCTTTCTTT. It yields the protein CASRDTGSTEAFF.

In this sample, this clonotype turned up a few times. This chain joins TRBV28 and TRBJ2-7; D possibly corresponds to TRBD2 (5 bases). The CDR3 totals 17 residues. Trimming removed 8 bases at V and 4 bases at J, with 27 bases between. Germline CDR1 and CDR2: MDHEN and SYDVKM. The CDR3 DNA reads as TGTGCCAGCGCAATGGTTCGGGGAAGGGCCCTCTTGTACGAGCAGTACTTC. Its protein is CASAMVRGRALLYEQYF.

This clonotype has at least ten counts. The V call is TRBV7-9, the J call TRBJ2-3; D is perhaps TRBD2 (5 bases). The CDR3 loop spans 16 amino acids. V lost 6 bases, J lost 0 bases, and 16 bases lay in between. CDR1 SEHNR and CDR2 FQNEAQ come from the germline V gene (reference sequence). The CDR3 DNA follows: TGTGCCAGCAGGAGGGCCAGAGAAACTAGCACAGATACGCAGTATTTT. Protein product: CASRRARETSTDTQYF. The full variable domain, in which reference TRBV7-9 and TRBJ2-3 provide the parts outside the CDR3, is DTGVSQNPRHKITKRGQNVTFRCDPISEHNRLYWYRQTLGQGPEFLTYFQNEAQLEKSRLLSDRFSAERPKGSFSTLEIQRTEQGDSAMYLCASRRARETSTDTQYFGPGTRLTVL.

J is TRBJ1-1 and V is TRBV14; tentatively, D is TRBD1 (6 bases). Germline V lookup: CDR1 SGHDN, CDR2 FVKESK. CDR3 length: 16 amino acids. The germline V and J ends were trimmed by 0 bases and 4 bases, with 15 bases remaining between them. The CDR3 sequence: CASSQDRRGAGTEAFF. CDR3 sequence (DNA): TGTGCCAGCAGCCAAGATAGGCGGGGGGCGGGCACTGAAGCTTTCTTT.

The chain carries TRBV11-1 and TRBJ2-2; possible D gene TRBD1, 6 bases. The CDR3 extends over 15 amino acids. Germline V gene lookup returns CDR1 SGHAT and CDR2 FQDESV (reference sequence). V lost 7 bases and J lost 5, with 17 bases in between. Written as DNA, the CDR3 is TGTGCCAGCAACCTAGGGAGCAGGGGTACCGGGGAGCTGTTTTTT. The encoded protein is CASNLGSRGTGELFF.

The chain links TRBV20-1 to TRBJ2-5, with D tentatively TRBD2 (6 bases). Trimming pared 4 bases from V and 2 bases from J, leaving 17 bases between. Germline values: CDR1 DFQATT, CDR2 SNEGSKA (reference sequence). The CDR3 covers 15 residues. The CDR3 here is CSAIDGGTQQETQYF. The CDR3 DNA follows: TGCAGTGCTATTGACGGGGGAACGCAGCAAGAGACCCAGTACTTC.

This sequence joins TRBV2 and TRBJ1-2; 8 bases match TRBD1. This CDR3 is built from 12 residues. V lost 7 bases to trimming and J lost 2 bases; unmatched junction nucleotides: 0. The germline V gene has CDR1 SNHLY and CDR2 FYNNEI. CDR3 region: CASNRGNYGYTF. In DNA, the CDR3 is TGTGCCAGCAACAGGGGGAACTATGGCTACACCTTC.

This chain uses TRBV7-9 with TRBJ2-1; 9 nucleotides agree with TRBD2. The germline V gene has CDR1 SEHNR and CDR2 FQNEAQ (reference sequence). CDR3 length equals 15 residues. The V and J ends lost 5 bases and 10 bases, in that order; junction bases with no gene match: 12. DNA for the CDR3: TGTGCCAGCAGCCCCCCCCTGCTAGCGGGGATGGAGCAGTTCTTC. This translates into CASSPPLLAGMEQFF.

In regard to this clonotype: Mismatch with germline at one junction end may stem from a read error. This chain joins TRBV3-1 and TRBJ1-2; D gene ambiguous. The CDR3 runs to 13 residues. CDR1 is LGHDT and CDR2 is YNNKEL in the germline V gene (reference sequence). The CDR3 DNA is TGTGCCAGCAGCCAAGGAGAGATGCGGCTCGTCTTATTC. Its protein product is CASSQGEMRLVLF.

The gene calls are TRBV10-3 and TRBJ2-5; TRBD1 agrees at 9 bases. Per the germline V gene, CDR1 is ENHRY and CDR2 is SYGVKD. The CDR3 covers 14 residues. With 6 bases clipped from V and 5 bases from J, the junction kept 7 bases outside the gene matches. The CDR3 protein is CAISMDRGWETQYF. The CDR3 DNA sequence: TGTGCCATCAGCATGGACAGGGGCTGGGAGACCCAGTACTTC.

This clonotype was observed many times. The chain combines TRBV7-2 with TRBJ1-1, with D possibly TRBD1 on 5 matching bases. V was trimmed by 1 base and J by 4 bases, leaving 16 bases between them. The CDR3 consists of 16 residues. Germline V gene lookup returns CDR1 SGHTA and CDR2 FQGNSA. CDR3 residues: CASSLVGVGGITEAFF. CDR3 DNA sequence: TGTGCCAGCAGCTTAGTGGGGGTTGGGGGGATCACTGAAGCTTTCTTT.

Here the CDR3 reads CASSYRGAAYEQYF. As DNA, the CDR3 is TGTGCCAGCAGTTATAGGGGGGCGGCCTACGAGCAGTACTTC. The chain joins TRBV6-5 to TRBJ2-7, with D perhaps given as TRBD1 or TRBD2 (6 bases each). The CDR3 loop spans 14 amino acids. Germline lookup yields CDR1 MNHEY and CDR2 SVGAGI. V gave up 3 bases and J gave up 2 bases, with 11 bases separating them.

This clonotype was found many times. The CDR3, as DNA: TGTGCCAGCAGCTTAAGACCCGAGCGGGGGGCTACGCAGTATTTT. Translating gives CASSLRPERGATQYF. The rearrangement joins TRBV7-2 to TRBJ2-3; 9 bases agree with TRBD2. Germline V gene data show CDR1 as SGHTA and CDR2 as FQGNSA. V dropped 2 bases and J dropped 8; count of bases not matched to a gene: 8. This CDR3 has 15 amino acids.

The chain couples TRBV5-8 to TRBJ1-2, with a possible D match to TRBD1 (5 bases). This CDR3 contains 14 residues. Per germline, CDR1 SGHTS and CDR2 YDEGEE. The V end lost 4 bases, the J end lost 4 bases, and 14 bases lay between the germline ends. The chain's CDR3 is CASSLLGAGYGYTF. The CDR3 nucleotides read TGTGCCAGCAGCCTACTCGGGGCGGGCTATGGCTACACCTTC.

In this sample, this clonotype turned up many times. The chain uses TRBV7-9 and TRBJ2-2; tentatively, D is TRBD2 (6 bases). This CDR3 is built from 16 residues. With 2 bases removed from V and 1 base from J, the gap between germline ends came to 11 bases. Germline values: CDR1 SEHNR, CDR2 FQNEAQ (reference sequence). CDR3 DNA sequence: TGTGCCAGCAGCTTACTAGCGAGCAGGAACACCGGGGAGCTGTTTTTT. Amino acid sequence: CASSLLASRNTGELFF.